This TCR beta chain was captured by sequencing in a study of blood T cell repertoires in COVID-19. Study details: Sample material is recorded as cDNA or gDNA derived from T cells, B-cell-depleted T cells, or PBMCs.

Participant age was roughly 18 to 89 years, and participants resided in about two dozen US areas. As processed by the authors: How many nucleated cells were present was estimated from reference gene primer amplification. Profiling relied on immunoSEQ multiplex PCR, and the TCRdb table lists in-frame clones only, not all of them. That table furnishes V, J and clone size, whereas the DNA furnished D and trimming. The sample gives 430,000 or so clones, 88% of which show up once; 1.8% is in the top ten. The V end lost 5 bases, the J end lost 5 bases, and 15 bases lay between the germline ends. Germline CDR1 and CDR2: SEHNR and FQNEAQ (reference sequence). CDR3 length: 14 amino acids.

The sample taken for sequencing was PBMCs or T cells enriched from blood (not recorded which). The sequence derives from a woman aged 40 to 49 who had recovered from COVID-19. The chain joins TRBV7-9 to TRBJ1-1; tentative D call: TRBD1 (6 bases). The CDR3 loop is CASSPPGAGTEAFF. In DNA, the CDR3 is TGTGCCAGCAGCCCGCCAGGGGCCGGAACTGAAGCTTTCTTT. The variable domain in full, with the rest retrieved from reference TRBV7-9 and TRBJ1-1, is DTGVSQNPRHKITKRGQNVTFRCDPISEHNRLYWYRQTLGQGPEFLTYFQNEAQLEKSRLLSDRFSAERPKGSFSTLEIQRTEQGDSAMYLCASSPPGAGTEAFFGQGTRLTVV.